The TCR beta chain described here comes from a study of T cells in Graves' hyperthyroidism and ophthalmopathy. TCR beta CDR3 regions were amplified from RNA transcripts. When the TCR CDR3 underwent first-round RT-PCR, the HTBI primer set was used. TCRdb ran MiXCR on the multiplex PCR reads and lists one entry per CDR3 protein. This sample has under 300,000 distinct CDR3 sequences, with less than 30% found just once. CDR3 length: 17 residues. V lost 2 bases, J lost 3 bases, and 12 bases stayed unmatched. In germline, CDR1 is MNHEY, CDR2 SVGAGI. This clonotype was seen many times. The sequenced material came from blood. This clonotype was sampled from a man aged 35-49 years with Graves' hyperthyroidism that later progressed to Graves' ophthalmopathy. This chain connects TRBV6-5 to TRBJ2-7; TRBD1 matches at 8 bases. CDR3 region: CASSYPIGPGQGYEQYF. The CDR3, as DNA: TGTGCCAGCAGTTACCCGATAGGACCAGGACAGGGCTACGAGCAGTACTTC.